This T cell receptor beta chain was sequenced in a study of OX40 agonist ivuxolimab in advanced cancers. Study-wide context: The diagnoses of dose-escalation patients were hepatocellular carcinoma, melanoma, renal cell or head and neck cancer. Of the participants, 40% had some prior anti-PD-1, anti-PD-L1 or anti-CTLA-4 therapy, which was allowed.

Between the trimmed V and J ends, which lost 0 bases and 5 bases, there was a span of 17 bases. The CDR3 has 16 amino acids. Germline V gene sequence: CDR1 SGHRS, CDR2 YFSETQ. Blood specimens came from baseline, cycle 4 day 1, and cycle 7 day 1. Profiled with immunoSEQ multiplex PCR; TCRdb holds only in-frame clones, not every one. The table lists about 69,000 clones, approximately 81% of them singletons, with about 8% in the top ten. This clonotype originated in an adult with an advanced solid tumor such as melanoma, head and neck, liver or kidney cancer. The V call is TRBV5-1, the J call TRBJ2-5; D possibly matches TRBD1 or TRBD2 (7 bases each). Here the sequenced sample was CD4+ or CD8+ T cells sorted from blood, taken in a trial of the OX40 agonist ivuxolimab. Here the CDR3 DNA reads TGCGCCAGCAGCTTGGAAGGCAGGGGGGGTGGCGAGACCCAGTACTTC. As protein: CASSLEGRGGGETQYF. Based on the CDR3 plus reference TRBV5-1 and TRBJ2-5, the full variable domain is KAGVTQTPRYLIKTRGQQVTLSCSPISGHRSVSWYQQTPGQGLQFLFEYFSETQRNKGNFPGRFSGRQFSNSRSEMNVSTLELGDSALYLCASSLEGRGGGETQYFGPGTRLLVL.